A single sample gave rise to the 32 T cell receptor beta chains below, sequenced in a study of cytomegalovirus exposure and HLA in healthy donors. Vbeta (60) and Jbeta (13) primers were used in the PCR. TCRdb's table, derived via immunoSEQ multiplex PCR, lists solely in-frame clones and lacks some. This repertoire shows around 130,000 clones, 80% to 85% found once; its top ten account for approximately 0.93%. The sequenced sample was PBMCs. The receptors were sampled from a human donor in good health.

The rearrangement uses TRBV11-2 and TRBJ2-2; no clear D gene. The germline V gene encodes CDR1 SGHAT and CDR2 FQNNGV. The CDR3 runs 12 residues. V was cut by 5 bases and J by 5 bases, with 6 bases left in between. CDR3 bases: TGTGCCAGCAGCGGTCGGACCGGGGAGCTGTTTTTT. Its protein is CASSGRTGELFF.

The V gene is TRBV19, the J gene TRBJ1-2; D is perhaps TRBD1 (5 bases). V was pared by 5 bases and J by 4 bases, with 11 bases between. The germline V gene has CDR1 LNHDA and CDR2 SQIVND (reference sequence). CDR3 length: 13 residues. The chain's CDR3 is CASSQGSSYGYTF. The CDR3 DNA follows: TGTGCCAGTAGTCAGGGCAGCTCCTATGGCTACACCTTC.

The CDR3 loop reads CASSRTQGHTGELFF. For the CDR3, the DNA is TGTGCCAGCTCGCGCACTCAGGGGCACACCGGGGAGCTGTTTTTT. The chain carries TRBV18 and TRBJ2-2, with D tentatively TRBD1 (6 bases). V lost 6 bases to trimming and J lost 3 bases, with 14 bases between them. The germline CDR1 and CDR2 sequences are KGHSH and LQKENI. CDR3 length: 15 amino acids. Using reference TRBV18 and TRBJ2-2 for the parts outside the CDR3, the full variable domain is NAGVMQNPRHLVRRRGQEARLRCSPMKGHSHVYWYRQLPEEGLKFMVYLQKENIIDESGMPKERFSAEFPKEGPSILRIQQVVRGDSAAYFCASSRTQGHTGELFFGEGSRLTVL.

The J gene is TRBJ2-3, the V gene TRBV6-1, with TRBD2 identical over 8 bases. Unmatched junction bases numbered 4, after V lost 8 bases and J lost 0 bases. The CDR3 contains 14 residues. CDR1 and CDR2 from the germline V gene are MNHNS and SASEGT. CDR3 region: CASGSGGSTDTQYF. The CDR3 DNA follows: TGTGCCAGCGGGAGCGGGGGAAGCACAGATACGCAGTATTTT.

J is TRBJ2-7 and V is TRBV7-2, with 8 bases identical to TRBD2. This CDR3 spans 15 amino acids. V lost 4 bases to trimming and J lost 2 bases; unmatched junction nucleotides: 7. Germline V gene sequence: CDR1 SGHTA, CDR2 FQGNSA. As DNA, the CDR3 is TGTGCCAGCAGCTCTGCTGCGGGGGGCACCTACGAGCAGTACTTC. This translates into CASSSAAGGTYEQYF. Combining the CDR3 with reference TRBV7-2 and TRBJ2-7 gives the whole variable domain GAGVSQSPSNKVTEKGKDVELRCDPISGHTALYWYRQSLGQGLEFLIYFQGNSAPDKSGLPSDRFSAERTGGSVSTLTIQRTQQEDSAVYLCASSSAAGGTYEQYFGPGTRLTVT.

V is TRBV28 and J is TRBJ1-5, with TRBD1 identical over 9 bases. The CDR3 totals 13 residues. Per the germline V gene, CDR1 is MDHEN and CDR2 is SYDVKM. V shed 7 bases, J shed 6 bases, and the junction held 4 bases outside the gene matches. The CDR3 DNA reads TGTGCCAGCATTACAGGGGGCTTTCAGCCCCAGCATTTT. Translated: CASITGGFQPQHF.

The chain's CDR3 is CASSYLTGVGGYTF. CDR3 DNA sequence: TGTGCCAGCAGTTACTTGACAGGAGTTGGCGGCTACACCTTC. The chain links TRBV6-5 to TRBJ1-2, with a possible D match to TRBD1 (6 bases). Germline loops: CDR1 MNHEY, CDR2 SVGAGI. Trimming shortened V by 1 base and J by 8 bases, and 14 bases separated the two germline ends. The CDR3 is 14 amino acids.

In this sample, this clone turned up once. The chain is built from TRBV11-2 and TRBJ2-3, with D tentatively TRBD2 (5 bases). The CDR3 loop spans 14 amino acids. V lost 3 bases and J lost 2, with 9 bases in between. Per germline, CDR1 SGHAT and CDR2 FQNNGV. The CDR3 reads CASSLAGDTDTQYF. In nucleotides, the CDR3 is TGTGCCAGCAGCTTGGCCGGGGACACAGATACGCAGTATTTT.

The chain carries TRBV6-5 and TRBJ2-2; TRBD2 aligns across 9 bases. After removal of 3 bases from V and 3 bases from J, the junction contained 2 bases not matched to a gene. The germline V gene encodes CDR1 MNHEY and CDR2 SVGAGI. The CDR3 totals 15 residues. CDR3 in amino acids: CASSYSGGHTGELFF. Here the CDR3 DNA reads TGTGCCAGCAGTTATAGCGGGGGCCACACCGGGGAGCTGTTTTTT.

The chain recombines TRBV4-2 with TRBJ1-2, with D perhaps TRBD1 (6 bases). The CDR3 is 16 residues long. V shed 0 bases and J shed 0 bases, with 11 bases lying between them. Germline loops: CDR1 LGHNA, CDR2 YNFKEQ. The CDR3 DNA sequence: TGTGCCAGCAGCCAAGAATGGGGGCTAGCTAACTATGGCTACACCTTC. This encodes CASSQEWGLANYGYTF.

The chain has TRBV19 and TRBJ2-1; no reliable D call. The CDR3 runs to 14 residues. The V and J ends lost 8 bases and 0 bases respectively, with 11 bases between them. Germline lookup yields CDR1 LNHDA and CDR2 SQIVND (reference sequence). The CDR3 reads CASRDSSSYNEQFF. CDR3 nucleotides: TGTGCCAGTCGAGACTCGAGCTCCTACAATGAGCAGTTCTTC.

Worth noting for this clone: At one end, the junction sequence differs from germline, possibly due to a read error. This chain links TRBV6-1 with TRBJ2-7, with D perhaps TRBD2 (5 bases). This CDR3 spans 11 amino acids. The germline gives CDR1 MNHNS, CDR2 SASEGT. This CDR3 is CASSRGFEGEF. The CDR3 nucleotides are TGTGCCAGCAGCCGAGGGTTTGAGGGTGAATTC.

This chain links TRBV7-9 with TRBJ2-3, with 16 bases identical to TRBD2. Trimming at V came to 5 bases and at J to 7 bases, leaving 6 bases not matched to a gene. CDR1 and CDR2 (germline): SEHNR, FQNEAQ (reference sequence). The CDR3 has 16 residues. CDR3 protein: CASSQGLAGGPHTQYF. Here the CDR3 DNA reads TGTGCCAGCAGCCAGGGACTAGCGGGGGGGCCTCATACGCAGTATTTT.

The chain is built from TRBV19 and TRBJ1-1; TRBD1 aligns across 7 bases. Germline CDR1 is LNHDA and CDR2 is SQIVND (reference sequence). Trimming at V came to 10 bases and at J to 2 bases, leaving 13 bases not matched to a gene. There are 15 residues in the CDR3. The CDR3 DNA reads as TGTGCCACCCGAGGGCTTGGAGGGGGCAACACTGAAGCTTTCTTT. Residues: CATRGLGGGNTEAFF.

The rearrangement joins TRBV11-2 to TRBJ2-1; 9 nucleotides agree with TRBD1. V was clipped by 3 bases and J by 4 bases; unmatched bases: 1. The CDR3 covers 14 residues. Per germline, CDR1 SGHAT and CDR2 FQNNGV. CDR3 coding DNA: TGTGCCAGCAGCTTGACAGGGGGTTACAATGAGCAGTTCTTC. This translates into CASSLTGGYNEQFF.

This clone is a singleton in its sample. The V call is TRBV7-2, the J call TRBJ1-5; 8 bases line up with TRBD1. CDR1 and CDR2 from the germline V gene are SGHTA and FQGNSA. The V gene end was trimmed by 6 bases and the J gene end by 3 bases; junction bases not matched to a gene: 13. CDR3 length: 17 amino acids. DNA for the CDR3: TGTGCCAGCAGTTTGAGACCGGGACAGGCAGTCAATCAGCCCCAGCATTTT. As protein: CASSLRPGQAVNQPQHF.

The rearrangement joins TRBV4-1 to TRBJ2-7; 7 positions agree with TRBD1. The CDR3 length is 13 residues. V trimming: 6 bases; J trimming: 2 bases; junction bases outside the gene matches: 4. CDR1 and CDR2 (germline): MGHRA, YSYEKL. CDR3 in DNA: TGCGCCAGCAGTTCAGACAGGGCCTACGAGCAGTACTTC. Amino acid sequence: CASSSDRAYEQYF.

The count of this clone is one. The V gene is TRBV11-3, the J gene TRBJ2-7; 9 nucleotides agree with TRBD1. Looked up from germline, CDR1 is SGHNT and CDR2 is YENEEA. This CDR3 has 14 residues. J was trimmed by 5 bases and V by 5 bases; bases with no gene match: 7. The CDR3: CASSPGQGLHEQYF. The CDR3 region has the DNA TGTGCCAGCAGCCCAGGACAGGGGTTACACGAGCAGTACTTC.

The chain couples TRBV5-1 to TRBJ1-5; tentative D call: TRBD1 (6 bases). The CDR3 totals 14 residues. The ends were cut back, 4 bases at V and 4 bases at J, with 12 bases in the middle. Looked up from germline, CDR1 is SGHRS and CDR2 is YFSETQ. CDR3 DNA: TGCGCCAGCAGCGCCGGGACACCTAATCAGCCCCAGCATTTT. Amino acids: CASSAGTPNQPQHF. Filled out from reference TRBV5-1 and TRBJ1-5, the complete variable domain reads KAGVTQTPRYLIKTRGQQVTLSCSPISGHRSVSWYQQTPGQGLQFLFEYFSETQRNKGNFPGRFSGRQFSNSRSEMNVSTLELGDSALYLCASSAGTPNQPQHFGDGTRLSIL.

As concerns this clone: Other DNA sequences of this sample code for an identical CDR3. The genes are TRBV25-1 and TRBJ2-2; D not certain. Germline lookup yields CDR1 MGHDK and CDR2 SYGVNS. The CDR3 is made up of 14 amino acids. V was pared by 4 bases and J by 3 bases, with 9 bases between. CDR3 sequence: CASSGLRDTGELFF. In nucleotides, the CDR3 is TGTGCCAGCAGTGGTCTTCGGGACACCGGGGAGCTGTTTTTT.

This clone was observed a single time. This sequence joins TRBV11-2 and TRBJ2-1; D is undetermined. The CDR3 spans 15 residues. The germline CDR1 and CDR2 sequences are SGHAT and FQNNGV. V dropped 0 bases and J dropped 5 bases, with 11 bases sitting between them. This CDR3 is CASSLDRGANNEQFF. For the CDR3, the DNA is TGTGCCAGCAGCTTAGATCGAGGCGCGAACAATGAGCAGTTCTTC. The full variable domain, with the rest looked up from reference TRBV11-2 and TRBJ2-1, is EAGVAQSPRYKIIEKRQSVAFWCNPISGHATLYWYQQILGQGPKLLIQFQNNGVVDDSQLPKDRFSAERLKGVDSTLKIQPAKLEDSAVYLCASSLDRGANNEQFFGPGTRLTVL.

The chain combines TRBV7-9 with TRBJ2-3; D remains ambiguous. V dropped 7 bases and J dropped 3 bases, with 5 bases sitting between them. There are 11 residues in the CDR3. Germline V lookup: CDR1 SEHNR, CDR2 FQNEAQ (reference sequence). Here the CDR3 reads CASKATDTQYF. CDR3 coding DNA: TGTGCCAGCAAAGCGACAGATACGCAGTATTTT.

This sequence joins TRBV20-1 and TRBJ2-7; no reliable D call. The CDR3 extends over 11 amino acids. V was shortened by 0 bases and J by 2 bases, with 2 bases between the two germline ends. CDR1 and CDR2 from the germline V gene are DFQATT and SNEGSKA (reference sequence). The CDR3 nucleotides are TGCAGTGCTAGAGACACCTACGAGCAGTACTTC. Its protein is CSARDTYEQYF.

The rearrangement links TRBV23-1 to TRBJ2-5, with 11 positions matching TRBD2. TRBV23-1 is an ORF, and what it does is uncertain. The V gene end was trimmed by 6 bases and the J gene end by 1 base; junction bases not matched to a gene: 4. This CDR3 has 15 amino acids. For the CDR3, the DNA is TGCGCCAGCAGCGCGACTAGCGGGGCCCAAGAGACCCAGTACTTC. Translating it yields CASSATSGAQETQYF.

V gene TRBV5-6 combines with J gene TRBJ1-6; 7 positions agree with TRBD1. The CDR3 is made up of 14 amino acids. CDR1 and CDR2 (germline): SGHDT, YYEEEE. The junction had 5 bases not matched to a gene; V was cut back by 4 bases and J by 7 bases. The CDR3 DNA sequence: TGTGCCAGCAGCGGCTGGACAGGCAATTCACCCCTCCACTTT. Translation gives CASSGWTGNSPLHF.

V and J are TRBV28 and TRBJ2-7, with 7 positions matching TRBD1. Germline loops: CDR1 MDHEN, CDR2 SYDVKM. This CDR3 contains 15 residues. Trimming at V came to 3 bases and at J to 5 bases, leaving 10 bases not matched to a gene. CDR3 in DNA: TGTGCCAGCAGTTTCAATGACAGGGATGTAGACGAGCAGTACTTC. Protein sequence: CASSFNDRDVDEQYF. The full variable domain, its missing parts supplied by reference TRBV28 and TRBJ2-7, is DVKVTQSSRYLVKRTGEKVFLECVQDMDHENMFWYRQDPGLGLRLIYFSYDVKMKEKGDIPEGYSVSREKKERFSLILESASTNQTSMYLCASSFNDRDVDEQYFGPGTRLTVT.

The chain uses TRBV27 and TRBJ1-1, with D possibly TRBD1 on 6 matching bases. V lost 5 bases and J 1 base, leaving 17 bases between the germline ends. The V gene's germline CDR1 is MNHEY and CDR2 SMNVEV (reference sequence). CDR3 size: 16 residues. The CDR3: CASSHTGLDRNTEAFF. CDR3 bases: TGTGCCAGCAGTCACACAGGGCTCGACAGGAACACTGAAGCTTTCTTT.

The chain links TRBV5-1 to TRBJ2-7, with D perhaps matching TRBD2 (6 bases). This CDR3 is 16 amino acids long. The V gene's germline CDR1 is SGHRS and CDR2 YFSETQ. V shed 4 bases and J shed 2 bases, with 19 bases lying between them. The CDR3, as DNA: TGCGCCAGCAGCCCCGAAGGGATAGGCGGGACCTACGAGCAGTACTTC. Its protein product is CASSPEGIGGTYEQYF.

The V gene is TRBV5-4, the J gene TRBJ1-3; no definite D call. V was clipped by 1 base and J by 2 bases, with 7 bases between them. The CDR3 is 14 residues long. In germline, CDR1 is SGHNT, CDR2 YYREEE (reference sequence). In DNA, the CDR3 is TGTGCCAGCAGCTTGTTCGGTGCTGGAAACACCATATATTTT. Protein product: CASSLFGAGNTIYF.

The gene calls are TRBV11-2 and TRBJ1-4; TRBD1 might be the D (6 bases). Looked up from germline, CDR1 is SGHAT and CDR2 is FQNNGV. The CDR3 loop spans 17 amino acids. The germline V and J ends were trimmed by 4 bases and 0 bases, with 15 bases remaining between them. The CDR3 region is CASSWRVDSATNEKLFF. The CDR3 DNA is TGTGCCAGCAGCTGGCGCGTGGACAGTGCAACTAATGAAAAACTGTTTTTT. Combining the CDR3 with reference TRBV11-2 and TRBJ1-4 gives the whole variable domain EAGVAQSPRYKIIEKRQSVAFWCNPISGHATLYWYQQILGQGPKLLIQFQNNGVVDDSQLPKDRFSAERLKGVDSTLKIQPAKLEDSAVYLCASSWRVDSATNEKLFFGSGTQLSVL.

The chain has TRBV29-1 and TRBJ2-7; D possibly corresponds to TRBD2 (5 bases). Germline V gene sequence: CDR1 SQVTM, CDR2 ANQGSEA. This CDR3 has 12 amino acids. V lost 3 bases, J lost 3 bases, and 9 bases lay in between. The CDR3 spells CSVEVGIYEQYF. In nucleotides, the CDR3 is TGCAGCGTTGAGGTCGGGATCTACGAGCAGTACTTC.

The V and J genes are TRBV10-3 and TRBJ2-3; 8 bases are a match to TRBD2. The CDR3 is made up of 13 amino acids. Looked up from germline, CDR1 is ENHRY and CDR2 is SYGVKD. The V segment lost 4 bases and the J segment 4 bases; nucleotides outside the gene matches: 1. DNA of the CDR3: TGTGCCATCAGTGGGGGACTAGCAGATACGCAGTATTTT. It encodes CAISGGLADTQYF.